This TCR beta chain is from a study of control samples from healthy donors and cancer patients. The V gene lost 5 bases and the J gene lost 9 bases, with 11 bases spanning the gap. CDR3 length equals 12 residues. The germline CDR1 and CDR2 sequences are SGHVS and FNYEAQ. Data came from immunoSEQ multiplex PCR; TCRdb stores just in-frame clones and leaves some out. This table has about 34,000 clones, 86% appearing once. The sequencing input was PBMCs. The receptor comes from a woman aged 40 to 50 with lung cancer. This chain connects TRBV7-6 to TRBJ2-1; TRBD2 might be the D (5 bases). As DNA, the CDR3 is TGTGCCAGCAGCCTTGTCGGGGTTGAGCAGTTCTTC. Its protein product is CASSLVGVEQFF.